Following are 4 T cell receptor beta chains from one sample sequenced in a study of blood T cell repertoires in COVID-19. Sequenced by immunoSEQ multiplex PCR; TCRdb stores in-frame clones only, minus some. The sample holds roughly 460,000 clones, 70% to 90% seen once. The sequencing sample was made of peripheral blood. These receptors all come from a man between 18 and 35 years old with COVID-19, enrolled during active disease.

This chain links TRBV6-5 with TRBJ2-2; D not certain. Trimming left V 3 bases short and J 1 base short, with 3 bases between. CDR3 length: 13 residues. CDR1 and CDR2 from the germline V gene are MNHEY and SVGAGI. DNA of the CDR3: TGTGCCAGCAGTTATAAGAACACCGGGGAGCTGTTTTTT. It codes for CASSYKNTGELFF.

The chain uses TRBV27 and TRBJ2-3; 8 bases map to TRBD2. CDR1 is MNHEY, CDR2 SMNVEV, per germline (reference sequence). The CDR3 is made up of 16 amino acids. The junction had 5 bases not matched to a gene; V was cut back by 2 bases and J by 1 base. CDR3 coding DNA: TGTGCCAGCAGTTTAATCTCGCGGGAGGGCACAGATACGCAGTATTTT. It specifies CASSLISREGTDTQYF.

V is TRBV2 and J is TRBJ2-7, with 8 bases lining up with TRBD2. The CDR3 length is 14 residues. In germline, CDR1 is SNHLY, CDR2 FYNNEI. J lost 1 base, V lost 10 bases, and 9 bases had no gene match. This chain's CDR3 is CATTSGRGSYEQYF. CDR3 DNA sequence: TGTGCCACCACCAGCGGGAGAGGGTCCTACGAGCAGTACTTC.

V is TRBV2 and J is TRBJ2-7; TRBD2 is a possible D gene (6 bases). Deletions cut 1 base from V and 0 bases from J, with 10 bases between. This CDR3 contains 15 residues. Germline V gene data show CDR1 as SNHLY and CDR2 as FYNNEI. The CDR3 here is CASSEEASVSYEQYF. CDR3 bases: TGTGCCAGCAGTGAAGAGGCTAGCGTCTCCTACGAGCAGTACTTC.